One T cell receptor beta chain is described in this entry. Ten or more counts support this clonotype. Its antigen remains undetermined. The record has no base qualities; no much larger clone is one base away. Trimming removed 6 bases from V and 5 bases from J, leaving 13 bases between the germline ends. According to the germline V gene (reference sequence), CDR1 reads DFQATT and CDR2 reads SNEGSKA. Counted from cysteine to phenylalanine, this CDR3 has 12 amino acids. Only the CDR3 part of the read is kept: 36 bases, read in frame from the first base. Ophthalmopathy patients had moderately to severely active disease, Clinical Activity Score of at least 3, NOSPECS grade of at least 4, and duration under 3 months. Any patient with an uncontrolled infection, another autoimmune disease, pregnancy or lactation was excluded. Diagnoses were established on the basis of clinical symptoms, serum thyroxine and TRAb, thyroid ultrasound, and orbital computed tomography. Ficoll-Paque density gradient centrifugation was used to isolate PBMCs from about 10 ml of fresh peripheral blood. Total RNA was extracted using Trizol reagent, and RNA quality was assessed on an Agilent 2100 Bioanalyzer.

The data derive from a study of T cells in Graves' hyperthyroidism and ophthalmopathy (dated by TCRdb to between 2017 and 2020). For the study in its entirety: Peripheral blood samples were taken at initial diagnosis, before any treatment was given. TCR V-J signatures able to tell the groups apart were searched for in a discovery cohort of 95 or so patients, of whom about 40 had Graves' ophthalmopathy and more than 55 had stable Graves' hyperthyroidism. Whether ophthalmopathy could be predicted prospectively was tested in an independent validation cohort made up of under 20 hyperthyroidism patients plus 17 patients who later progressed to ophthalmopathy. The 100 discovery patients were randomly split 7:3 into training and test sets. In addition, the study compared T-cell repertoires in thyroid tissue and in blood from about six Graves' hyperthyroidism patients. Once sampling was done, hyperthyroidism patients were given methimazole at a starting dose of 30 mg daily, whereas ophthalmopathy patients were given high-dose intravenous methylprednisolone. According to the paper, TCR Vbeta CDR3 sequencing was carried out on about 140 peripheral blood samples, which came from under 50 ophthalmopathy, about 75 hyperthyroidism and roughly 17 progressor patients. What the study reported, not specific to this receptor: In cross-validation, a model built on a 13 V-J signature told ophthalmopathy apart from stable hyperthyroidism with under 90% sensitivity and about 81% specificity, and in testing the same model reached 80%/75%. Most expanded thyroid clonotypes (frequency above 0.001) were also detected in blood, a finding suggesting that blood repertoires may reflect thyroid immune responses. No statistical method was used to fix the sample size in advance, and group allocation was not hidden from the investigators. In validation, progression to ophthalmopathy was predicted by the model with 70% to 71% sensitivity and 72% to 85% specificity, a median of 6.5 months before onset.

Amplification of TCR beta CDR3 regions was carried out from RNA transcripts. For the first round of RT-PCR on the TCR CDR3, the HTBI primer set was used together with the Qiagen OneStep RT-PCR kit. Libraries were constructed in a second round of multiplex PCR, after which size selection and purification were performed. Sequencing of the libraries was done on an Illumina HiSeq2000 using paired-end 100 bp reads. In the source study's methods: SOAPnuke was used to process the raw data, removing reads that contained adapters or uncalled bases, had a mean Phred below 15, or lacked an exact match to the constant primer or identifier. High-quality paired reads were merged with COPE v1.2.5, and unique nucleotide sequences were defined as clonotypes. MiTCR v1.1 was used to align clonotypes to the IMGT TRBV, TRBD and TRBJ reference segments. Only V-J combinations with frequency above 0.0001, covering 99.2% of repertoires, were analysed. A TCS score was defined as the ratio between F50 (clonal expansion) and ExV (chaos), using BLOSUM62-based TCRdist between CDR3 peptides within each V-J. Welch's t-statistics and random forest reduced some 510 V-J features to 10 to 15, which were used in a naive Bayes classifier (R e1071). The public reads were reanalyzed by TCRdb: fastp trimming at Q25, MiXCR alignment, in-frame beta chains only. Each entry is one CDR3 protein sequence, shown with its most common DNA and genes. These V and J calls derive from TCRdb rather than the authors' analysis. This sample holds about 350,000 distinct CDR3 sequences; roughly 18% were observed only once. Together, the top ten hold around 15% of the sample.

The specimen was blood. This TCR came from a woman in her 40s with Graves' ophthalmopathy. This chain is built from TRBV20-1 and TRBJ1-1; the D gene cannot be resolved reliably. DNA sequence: TGCAGTGCCCCGAGTGGGGTTACTGAAGCTTTCTTT. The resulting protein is CSAPSGVTEAFF.